Below, 18 T cell receptor beta chains from the same sample are listed, as sequenced in a study of cytomegalovirus exposure and HLA in healthy donors. Vbeta (60) and Jbeta (13) primers were used in the PCR. Libraries were prepared by immunoSEQ multiplex PCR; TCRdb keeps only in-frame clonotypes and omits some of them. The sample lists 100,000 to 150,000 clones, roughly 85% occurring once. Sample: PBMCs. These receptors came from a woman between 40 and 55 years old in good health and CMV-seropositive.

In this sample, this clone turned up once. The CDR3 DNA reads TGCGCCAGCAGCTTGGGCGGTCGGTCTATGGCAGGGGGAGGAAAACTGTTTTTT. Translated: CASSLGGRSMAGGGKLFF. This sequence joins TRBV5-1 and TRBJ1-4; 7 bases line up with TRBD1. The CDR3 is 18 amino acids. V lost 0 bases, J lost 10 bases, and 18 bases stayed unmatched. CDR1 SGHRS and CDR2 YFSETQ come from the germline V gene.

This chain connects TRBV5-4 to TRBJ1-2; D perhaps matches TRBD1 (6 bases). The V end was cut by 4 bases, the J end by 3 bases, with 16 bases between. The V gene's germline CDR1 is SGHNT and CDR2 YYREEE (reference sequence). The CDR3 contains 15 residues. CDR3 amino acids: CASSQGQRPHYGYTF. Written as DNA, the CDR3 is TGTGCCAGCAGCCAGGGACAACGGCCCCACTATGGCTACACCTTC. The whole variable domain, filled in from reference TRBV5-4 and TRBJ1-2, reads ETGVTQSPTHLIKTRGQQVTLRCSSQSGHNTVSWYQQALGQGPQFIFQYYREEENGRGNFPPRFSGLQFPNYSSELNVNALELDDSALYLCASSQGQRPHYGYTFGSGTRLTVV.

This chain links TRBV7-2 with TRBJ2-7, with 7 nucleotides matching TRBD1. The CDR3 is 15 amino acids. Trimming cost V 6 bases and J 4 bases; bases outside gene matches: 12. CDR1 is SGHTA and CDR2 is FQGNSA in the germline V gene. CDR3 region: CASSYDSDRTYEQYF. The CDR3, as DNA: TGTGCCAGCAGTTACGACTCGGACAGGACTTACGAGCAGTACTTC. Variable domain in full (rest from reference TRBV7-2 and TRBJ2-7): GAGVSQSPSNKVTEKGKDVELRCDPISGHTALYWYRQSLGQGLEFLIYFQGNSAPDKSGLPSDRFSAERTGGSVSTLTIQRTQQEDSAVYLCASSYDSDRTYEQYFGPGTRLTVT.

The chain recombines TRBV7-8 with TRBJ2-1; 9 bases fit TRBD2. Germline assignment: CDR1 SGHVS and CDR2 FQNEAQ. The CDR3 has 18 residues. Germline trimming cut 3 bases from V and 0 bases from J; bases unmatched to any gene: 9. The CDR3: CASSFGLAGTSSYNEQFF. DNA for the CDR3: TGTGCCAGCAGCTTTGGTCTAGCGGGAACTAGCTCCTACAATGAGCAGTTCTTC.

Points on this clone: A read error may account for a junction end that differs from germline. The rearrangement uses TRBV7-9 and TRBJ2-2, with 7 bases aligning to TRBD1. The CDR3 is made up of 15 amino acids. Germline V gene sequence: CDR1 SEHNR, CDR2 FQNEAQ (reference sequence). CDR3 loop: CSSNPGQTHTGELFF. CDR3 sequence (DNA): TGTTCCAGCAACCCGGGACAGACACATACCGGGGAGCTGTTTTTT.

The chain recombines TRBV11-3 with TRBJ2-1; 8 bases are a match to TRBD1. In germline, CDR1 is SGHNT, CDR2 YENEEA. The CDR3 runs 15 residues. J lost 1 base, V lost 5 bases, and 4 bases had no gene match. The CDR3 DNA follows: TGTGCCAGCAGCGATGGACAGGGTTCCTACAATGAGCAGTTCTTC. Its translation is CASSDGQGSYNEQFF.

This chain uses TRBV15 with TRBJ2-1, with D unresolved. V lost 0 bases and J 8 bases, leaving 14 bases between the germline ends. The CDR3 is 15 amino acids. Germline V CDR1 and CDR2: LNHNV, YYDKDF (reference sequence). The CDR3 spells CATSRESRRVDEQFF. Written as DNA, the CDR3 is TGTGCCACCAGCAGAGAGTCCAGGCGAGTTGATGAGCAGTTCTTC.

The sample holds one count of this clone. The chain is built from TRBV13 and TRBJ1-1, with 7 bases identical to TRBD1. This CDR3 region has 15 residues. The trim removed 4 bases at V and 5 bases at J, leaving 10 bases unmatched. Germline V gene lookup returns CDR1 PRHDT and CDR2 FYEKMQ (reference sequence). CDR3 loop: CASSSIYRGETEAFF. In DNA, the CDR3 is TGTGCCAGCAGCTCAATCTACAGGGGCGAAACTGAAGCTTTCTTT.

V is TRBV19 and J is TRBJ2-3, with 14 bases matching TRBD2. The CDR3 sequence is 15 residues long. Germline CDR1 LNHDA, CDR2 SQIVND (reference sequence). After removal of 4 bases from V and 6 bases from J, the junction contained 3 bases not matched to a gene. CDR3 region: CASSTGLAGVDTQYF. In DNA, the CDR3 is TGTGCCAGTAGTACGGGACTAGCGGGAGTGGATACGCAGTATTTT.

J is TRBJ1-1 and V is TRBV5-4; TRBD1 matches 8 bases. The V and J ends lost 6 bases and 6 bases, in that order; junction bases with no gene match: 10. This CDR3 spans 14 amino acids. From germline, CDR1 is SGHNT and CDR2 YYREEE (reference sequence). Written as DNA, the CDR3 is TGTGCCAGCACCGTGGGGGGGACAGGTGCTGAAGCTTTCTTT. Residues: CASTVGGTGAEAFF.

The chain couples TRBV6-5 to TRBJ1-1; 9 positions agree with TRBD1. In germline, CDR1 is MNHEY, CDR2 SVGAGI. V trimming: 6 bases; J trimming: 4 bases; junction bases outside the gene matches: 6. The CDR3 has 14 amino acids. Written as DNA, the CDR3 is TGTGCCAGCAGCCGACACAGGGGGCCCACTGAAGCTTTCTTT. Encoded protein: CASSRHRGPTEAFF.

The chain combines TRBV28 with TRBJ1-4; a possible D gene is TRBD1 (5 bases). V lost 8 bases to trimming and J lost 7 bases, with 26 bases between them. This CDR3 region has 17 residues. Germline V CDR1 and CDR2: MDHEN, SYDVKM. The CDR3: CASLDYKTGRKGEKLFF. CDR3 coding DNA: TGTGCCAGCTTAGATTACAAAACAGGTAGAAAGGGTGAAAAACTGTTTTTT.

The chain uses TRBV6-5 and TRBJ2-1; D unresolved. CDR3 length equals 14 residues. The germline V and J ends were trimmed by 11 bases and 0 bases, with 14 bases remaining between them. The germline gives CDR1 MNHEY, CDR2 SVGAGI. CDR3 nucleotide sequence: TGTGCCGGCACCGATACTCACTCCTACAATGAGCAGTTCTTC. Translated, it gives CAGTDTHSYNEQFF.

The CDR3 sequence: CATPGTSGYNEQFF. DNA of the CDR3: TGTGCCACACCCGGGACTAGCGGCTACAATGAGCAGTTCTTC. The rearrangement uses TRBV2 and TRBJ2-1; 11 bases match TRBD2. The germline V gene has CDR1 SNHLY and CDR2 FYNNEI. The CDR3 length is 14 residues. The trim removed 10 bases at V and 3 bases at J, leaving 5 bases unmatched. Looking up the rest from reference TRBV2 and TRBJ2-1 gives the full variable domain: EPEVTQTPSHQVTQMGQEVILRCVPISNHLYFYWYRQILGQKVEFLVSFYNNEISEKSEIFDDQFSVERPDGSNFTLKIRSTKLEDSAMYFCATPGTSGYNEQFFGPGTRLTVL.

The chain links TRBV7-3 to TRBJ2-1, with 8 bases fitting TRBD2. The junction had 9 bases not matched to a gene; V was cut back by 5 bases and J by 6 bases. Germline lookup yields CDR1 SGHTA and CDR2 FQGTGA. This CDR3 spans 15 amino acids. As DNA, the CDR3 is TGTGCCAGCAGCGTCTCCGGGACTAGTTTCAATGAGCAGTTCTTC. This gives the protein CASSVSGTSFNEQFF.

This chain connects TRBV4-3 to TRBJ2-7, with TRBD1 as a possible D gene (6 bases). This CDR3 comprises 15 residues. V gave up 0 bases and J gave up 5 bases, with 14 bases separating them. Germline V gene sequence: CDR1 LGHNA, CDR2 YSLEER. The CDR3, as DNA: TGCGCCAGCAGCCAAGATCTGGGGGACACCCACGAGCAGTACTTC. Encoded protein: CASSQDLGDTHEQYF.

The chain links TRBV28 to TRBJ2-7; 14 bases line up with TRBD2. The CDR3 runs to 17 residues. CDR1 and CDR2 from the germline V gene are MDHEN and SYDVKM. With 3 bases clipped from V and 1 base from J, the junction kept 5 bases outside the gene matches. In DNA, the CDR3 is TGTGCCAGCAGTTTCCTGGGACTAGCGGGAGAGTCCTACGAGCAGTACTTC. Its translation: CASSFLGLAGESYEQYF.

This clone was detected once. The chain recombines TRBV6-6 with TRBJ2-7; 8 nucleotides agree with TRBD2. The germline V gene has CDR1 MNHNY and CDR2 SVGAGI (reference sequence). J was trimmed by 7 bases and V by 2 bases; bases with no gene match: 7. The length of the CDR3 is 14 residues. CDR3 amino acids: CASSYGGLAGEQYF. The CDR3 DNA follows: TGTGCCAGCAGTTACGGTGGACTAGCTGGGGAGCAGTACTTC.